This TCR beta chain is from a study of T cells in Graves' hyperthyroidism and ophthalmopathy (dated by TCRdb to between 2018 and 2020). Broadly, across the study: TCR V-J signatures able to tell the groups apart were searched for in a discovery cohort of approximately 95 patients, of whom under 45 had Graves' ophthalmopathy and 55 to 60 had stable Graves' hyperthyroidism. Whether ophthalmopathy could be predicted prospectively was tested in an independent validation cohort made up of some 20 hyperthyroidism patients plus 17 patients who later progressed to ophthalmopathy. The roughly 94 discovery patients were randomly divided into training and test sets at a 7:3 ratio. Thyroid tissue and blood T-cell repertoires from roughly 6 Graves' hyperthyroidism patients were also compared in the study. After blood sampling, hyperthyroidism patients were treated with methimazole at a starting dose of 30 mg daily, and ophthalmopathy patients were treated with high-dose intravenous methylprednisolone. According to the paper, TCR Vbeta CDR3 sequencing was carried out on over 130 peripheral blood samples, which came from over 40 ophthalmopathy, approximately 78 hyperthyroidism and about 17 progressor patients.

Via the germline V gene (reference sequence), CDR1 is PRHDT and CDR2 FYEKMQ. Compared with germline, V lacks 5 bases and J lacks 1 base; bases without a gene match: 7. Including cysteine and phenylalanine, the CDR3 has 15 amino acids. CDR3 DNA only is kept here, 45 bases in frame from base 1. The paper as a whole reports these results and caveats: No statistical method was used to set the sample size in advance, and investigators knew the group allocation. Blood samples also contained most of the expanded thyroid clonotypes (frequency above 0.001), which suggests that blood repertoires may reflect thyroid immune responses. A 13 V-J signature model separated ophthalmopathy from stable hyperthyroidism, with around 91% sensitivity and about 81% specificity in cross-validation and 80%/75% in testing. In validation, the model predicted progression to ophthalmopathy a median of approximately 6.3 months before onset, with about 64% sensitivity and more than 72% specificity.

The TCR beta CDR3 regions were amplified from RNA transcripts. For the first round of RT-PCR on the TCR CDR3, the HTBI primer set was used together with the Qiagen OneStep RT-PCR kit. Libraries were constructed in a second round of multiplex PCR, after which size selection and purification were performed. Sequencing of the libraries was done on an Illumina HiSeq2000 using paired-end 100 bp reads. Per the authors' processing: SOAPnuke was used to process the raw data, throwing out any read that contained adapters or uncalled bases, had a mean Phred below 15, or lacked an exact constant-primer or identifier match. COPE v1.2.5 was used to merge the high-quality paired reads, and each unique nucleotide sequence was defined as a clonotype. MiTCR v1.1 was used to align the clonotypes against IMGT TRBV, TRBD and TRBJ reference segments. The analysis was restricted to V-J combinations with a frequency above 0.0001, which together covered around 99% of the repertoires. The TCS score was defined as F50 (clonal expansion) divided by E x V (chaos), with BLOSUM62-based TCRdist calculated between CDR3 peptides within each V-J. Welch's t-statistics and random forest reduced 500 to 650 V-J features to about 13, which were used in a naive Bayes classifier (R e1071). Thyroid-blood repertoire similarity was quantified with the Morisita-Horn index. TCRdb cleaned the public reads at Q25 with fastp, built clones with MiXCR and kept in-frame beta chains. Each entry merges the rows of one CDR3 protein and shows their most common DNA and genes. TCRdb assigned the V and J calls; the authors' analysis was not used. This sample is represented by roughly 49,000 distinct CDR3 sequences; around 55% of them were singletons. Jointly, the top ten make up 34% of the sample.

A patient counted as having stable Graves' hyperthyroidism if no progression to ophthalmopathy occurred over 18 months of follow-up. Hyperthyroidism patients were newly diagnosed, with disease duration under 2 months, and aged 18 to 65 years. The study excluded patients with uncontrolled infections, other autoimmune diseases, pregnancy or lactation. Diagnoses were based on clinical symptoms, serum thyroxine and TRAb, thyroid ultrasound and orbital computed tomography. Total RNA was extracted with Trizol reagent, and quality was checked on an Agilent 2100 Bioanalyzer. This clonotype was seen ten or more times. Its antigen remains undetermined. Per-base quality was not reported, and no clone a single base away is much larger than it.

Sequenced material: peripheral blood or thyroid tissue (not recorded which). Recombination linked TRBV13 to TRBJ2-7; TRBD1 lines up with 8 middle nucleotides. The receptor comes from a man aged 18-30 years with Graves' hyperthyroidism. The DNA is TGTGCCAGCAGCCCTGGGGACAGGATATCCTACGAGCAGTACTTC. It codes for CASSPGDRISYEQYF. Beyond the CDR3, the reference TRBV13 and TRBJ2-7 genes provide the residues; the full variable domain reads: AAGVIQSPRHLIKEKRETATLKCYPIPRHDTVYWYQQGPGQDPQFLISFYEKMQSDKGSIPDRFSAQQFSDYHSELNMSSLELGDSALYFCASSPGDRISYEQYFGPGTRLTVT.